The T cell receptor beta chain described here comes from a study of OX40 agonist ivuxolimab in advanced cancers. Study-wide background: As their treatment, patients were administered ivuxolimab, an agonistic anti-OX40 (CD134) antibody. Past anti-PD-1, anti-PD-L1 or anti-CTLA-4 therapy was accepted, and 40% had received some. Partial responses occurred in Three dose-escalation patients, one with hepatocellular carcinoma and two with cutaneous melanoma. Study-level points and caveats: At 0.1 to 3.0 mg/kg, CD4+ and CD8+ blood T cells expanded clonally by week 6.

This CDR3 comprises 12 residues. V was trimmed by 0 bases and J by 3 bases, leaving 2 bases between them. Germline-derived CDR1 and CDR2 are LNHNV and YYDKDF (reference sequence). Some clones are missing from TCRdb's copy, which holds only in-frame ones; the method was immunoSEQ multiplex PCR. The table records some 20,000 clones, 82% of them present only once. Comments on this clone: Its antigen is currently unknown.

J is TRBJ1-2 and V is TRBV15; no firm D call. Specimen: CD4+ or CD8+ T cells sorted from blood, collected in a trial of the OX40 agonist ivuxolimab. This TCR was recovered from an adult with an advanced solid tumor such as melanoma, head and neck, liver or kidney cancer. This chain's CDR3 is CATSRDYYGYTF. The CDR3 nucleotides read TGTGCCACCAGCAGAGACTACTATGGCTACACCTTC.